The rows below give T cell receptor beta chains drawn from one sample of a study of blood T cell repertoires in COVID-19. Sequenced by immunoSEQ multiplex PCR; TCRdb stores in-frame clones only, minus some. The sample holds under 150,000 clones, around 89% seen once. The specimen sequenced was peripheral blood. The receptor source for this set is a man between 65 and 85 years old with active COVID-19. CDR3s include the opening cysteine and the closing phenylalanine or tryptophan. Each record gives: clone size, D gene, J gene, V gene, CDR3 protein, CDR3 DNA. A D gene is named only where the DNA matches it firmly. Not every row has a clone size; where given, it reads once, few, many or a size class.

>-|-|TRBJ1-1|TRBV19
CASSPFNTEAFF
TGTGCCAGTAGCCCATTCAACACTGAAGCTTTCTTT
>-|-|TRBJ2-5|TRBV9
CASSVEGLRQETQYF
TGTGCCAGCAGCGTAGAAGGACTTCGACAAGAGACCCAGTACTTC
>-|TRBD2|TRBJ2-1|TRBV7-2
CASSHGTSGSTQFF
TGTGCCAGCAGCCATGGGACTAGCGGGAGTACGCAGTTCTTC
>-|TRBD1|TRBJ2-7|TRBV28
CASRLQGAYEQYF
TGTGCCAGCAGACTACAGGGGGCCTACGAGCAGTACTTC
>-|TRBD1|TRBJ1-5|TRBV30
CAWGRGQGNQPQHF
TGTGCCTGGGGACGGGGACAGGGGAATCAGCCCCAGCATTTT
>-|-|TRBJ2-7|TRBV27
CASSMDSSYEQYF
TGTGCCAGCAGTATGGACAGTTCCTACGAGCAGTACTTC
>-|TRBD2|TRBJ2-1|TRBV5-1
CASSPAGLAGGLNEQFF
TGCGCCAGCAGCCCGGCGGGACTAGCGGGAGGACTGAATGAGCAGTTCTTC
>-|-|TRBJ1-5|TRBV19
CASTIGGAGNQPQHF
TGTGCCAGTACCATAGGGGGTGCCGGCAATCAGCCCCAGCATTTT
>-|-|TRBJ2-5|TRBV15
CATSISAGGGRETQYF
TGTGCCACCAGCATTAGCGCCGGCGGCGGAAGGGAGACCCAGTACTTC
>-|TRBD1|TRBJ1-5|TRBV28
CASRATGGINQPQHF
TGTGCCAGCAGAGCGACAGGGGGCATCAATCAGCCCCAGCATTTT
>few|-|TRBJ2-7|TRBV7-9
CASSLTFDEQYF
TGTGCCAGCAGCTTAACATTCGACGAGCAGTACTTC
>-|-|TRBJ2-1|TRBV10-2
CASTDPRGLYNEQFF
TGCGCCAGCACCGACCCGAGGGGGTTGTACAATGAGCAGTTCTTC
>-|TRBD2|TRBJ2-7|TRBV5-1
CASSPSPSGSSYEQYF
TGCGCCAGCAGCCCGAGCCCTAGCGGGAGTTCCTACGAGCAGTACTTC
>once|-|TRBJ1-2|TRBV11-2
CASSLDLGGGYTF
TGTGCCAGCAGCTTAGATCTGGGGGGTGGCTACACCTTC
>-|TRBD1|TRBJ2-7|TRBV7-2
CASSSGQGNDEQYF
TGTGCCAGCAGCTCCGGACAGGGGAATGACGAGCAGTACTTC
>-|TRBD2|TRBJ2-1|TRBV7-2
CASSSYSGKGSYNEQFF
TGTGCCAGCAGCTCGTATAGCGGGAAGGGGTCCTACAATGAGCAGTTCTTC
>-|-|TRBJ2-7|TRBV14
CASSHQGRGYEQYF
TGTGCCAGCAGCCATCAGGGTAGGGGCTACGAGCAGTACTTC
>-|TRBD1|TRBJ1-6|TRBV10-2
CASRAGGLYNSPLHF
TGCGCCAGCAGAGCAGGGGGCCTTTATAATTCACCCCTCCACTTT
>-|-|TRBJ2-2|TRBV5-8
CASSSGTGVNTGELFF
TGTGCCAGCAGCTCCGGCACGGGGGTCAACACCGGGGAGCTGTTTTTT
>few|-|TRBJ2-1|TRBV12-3/TRBV12-4
CASSSPFNEQFF
TGTGCCAGCAGCTCCCCCTTCAATGAGCAGTTCTTC
>-|TRBD2|TRBJ2-3|TRBV28
CASSSWAGGPTDTQYF
TGTGCCAGCAGTTCCTGGGCGGGAGGCCCCACAGATACGCAGTATTTT
>-|TRBD2|TRBJ2-3|TRBV28
CASSPPGLAVTDTQYF
TGTGCCAGCAGTCCTCCGGGACTAGCGGTCACAGATACGCAGTATTTT
>-|-|TRBJ2-2|TRBV27
CASSLTGTGELFF
TGTGCCAGCAGTTTGACGGGCACCGGGGAGCTGTTTTTT
>once|-|TRBJ1-6|TRBV11-3
CASSSDSYSPLHF
TGTGCCAGCAGCTCGGACTCCTACTCACCCCTCCACTTT
>-|-|TRBJ1-1|TRBV11-2
CASSKTGLNTEAFF
TGTGCCAGCAGCAAGACAGGTCTAAACACTGAAGCTTTCTTT
>-|TRBD1|TRBJ2-1|TRBV7-9
CAIRDSDYNEQFF
TGTGCCATACGGGACAGTGACTACAATGAGCAGTTCTTC
>-|-|TRBJ2-4|TRBV7-9
CASSPGAGVASKNIQYF
TGTGCCAGCAGCCCCGGGGCAGGGGTAGCGTCTAAAAACATTCAGTACTTC
>-|TRBD1|TRBJ2-7|TRBV28
CASSLQGVHEQYF
TGTGCCAGCAGTTTACAGGGGGTCCACGAGCAGTACTTC
>-|TRBD1|TRBJ1-2|TRBV15
CATSRVDRGAYGYTF
TGTGCCACCAGCAGAGTTGACAGGGGCGCCTATGGCTACACCTTC
>-|TRBD2|TRBJ2-1|TRBV29-1
CSVTSPDEQFF
TGCAGCGTGACTAGCCCGGATGAGCAGTTCTTC
>-|-|TRBJ1-1|TRBV5-1
CASSLGDGGSTEAFF
TGCGCCAGCAGCTTAGGTGACGGGGGGAGCACTGAAGCTTTCTTT
>-|-|TRBJ2-7|TRBV5-1
CASSLPGTIYSYEQYF
TGCGCCAGCAGCTTGCCCGGGACAATCTACTCCTACGAGCAGTACTTC
>-|TRBD1|TRBJ1-1|TRBV3-1/TRBV3-2
CASSRTGGTEAFF
TGTGCCAGCAGCCGCACAGGGGGCACTGAAGCTTTCTTT
>-|TRBD1|TRBJ2-7|TRBV7-9
CASSPRGQGAHEQYF
TGTGCCAGCAGCCCCCGGGGACAGGGGGCCCACGAGCAGTACTTC
>-|TRBD2|TRBJ2-1|TRBV2
CASNILAGGDEQFF
TGTGCCAGCAACATACTAGCGGGAGGGGATGAGCAGTTCTTC
>-|-|TRBJ2-2|TRBV18
CASSPVGKNTGELFF
TGTGCCAGCTCACCAGTCGGGAAGAACACCGGGGAGCTGTTTTTT
>-|-|TRBJ2-5|TRBV2
CASRQGETQYF
TGTGCCAGCAGACAGGGAGAGACCCAGTACTTC
>-|TRBD1|TRBJ1-1|TRBV18
CASSPPRSDRGNLEAFF
TGTGCCAGCTCACCACCTCGATCCGACAGGGGGAATCTTGAGGCTTTCTTT
>-|TRBD1|TRBJ2-2|TRBV30
CASRDRGIGELFF
TGTGCCAGCCGGGACAGGGGCATCGGGGAGCTGTTTTTT
>-|-|TRBJ2-2|TRBV11-2
CASSARTALSNTGELFF
TGTGCCAGCAGCGCCCGGACAGCCCTTTCGAACACCGGGGAGCTGTTTTTT
>-|TRBD2|TRBJ2-1|TRBV2
CASRVPGLSNEQFF
TGTGCCAGCAGAGTTCCGGGACTATCTAATGAGCAGTTCTTC
>-|TRBD2|TRBJ2-7|TRBV7-2
CASSFYSGSQAYEQYF
TGTGCCAGCAGCTTTTATAGCGGGAGCCAAGCCTACGAGCAGTACTTC
>-|TRBD2|TRBJ2-2|TRBV7-2
CASRLAGYTGELFF
TGTGCCAGCCGGCTAGCGGGTTATACCGGGGAGCTGTTTTTT
>-|TRBD1|TRBJ1-6|TRBV6-5
CASSPTGSLNSPLHF
TGTGCCAGCAGCCCGACAGGGAGCTTGAACTCACCCCTCCACTTT
>-|TRBD2|TRBJ2-5|TRBV5-4
CASSVGGETQYF
TGTGCCAGCAGTGTGGGGGGGGAGACCCAGTACTTC
>few|-|TRBJ1-5|TRBV12-3/TRBV12-4
CASSLGEVRPQHF
TGTGCCAGCAGTTTGGGGGAGGTGCGGCCCCAGCATTTT
>-|TRBD1|TRBJ2-5|TRBV5-1
CASSSRQGGETQYF
TGCGCCAGCAGCTCGAGACAGGGGGGAGAGACCCAGTACTTC
>once|-|TRBJ2-3|TRBV30
CAWSVFGGVTDTQYF
TGTGCCTGGAGTGTATTCGGGGGAGTAACAGATACGCAGTATTTT
>-|-|TRBJ1-1|TRBV6-5
CASRTGNTEAFF
TGTGCCAGCAGAACAGGGAACACTGAAGCTTTCTTT
>-|-|TRBJ2-3|TRBV7-9
CASSSPGSGSTDTQYF
TGTGCCAGCAGCTCCCCCGGCAGCGGTAGCACAGATACGCAGTATTTT
>-|-|TRBJ2-7|TRBV15
CATSRGALNEQYF
TGTGCCACCAGCCGTGGGGCCCTTAACGAGCAGTACTTC
>-|TRBD1|TRBJ1-2|TRBV14
CASSHQTGGLEYGYTF
TGTGCCAGCAGCCATCAAACAGGGGGTCTGGAGTATGGCTACACCTTC
>-|TRBD1|TRBJ1-1|TRBV12-3/TRBV12-4
CASSQSTGTEAFF
TGTGCCAGCAGCCAATCGACAGGGACTGAAGCTTTCTTT